The clone carrying this TCR beta chain has a count of ten or more. What it binds is not known. The data belong to a study of T cells after yellow fever vaccination. For the study at large: SMART-Seq v4 Ultra Low Input prepared libraries from low-cell fractions.

Findings and caveats of the study: Some clonotypes were seen in both the CD4 and the CD8 compartments. These made up a small share and likely arose from convergent recombination.

V was clipped by 5 bases and J by 2 bases; unmatched bases: 2. The CDR3 is 15 amino acids. CDR1 and CDR2 from the germline V gene are LGHDT and YNNKEL (reference sequence). Via MiXCR, TCRdb re-called the 5' RACE reads, giving one row per CDR3 protein. This table holds fewer than 450,000 distinct CDR3 sequences, around 8.1% found once. This clonotype was sampled from a man younger than 30 who received the YFV17D yellow fever vaccine. The chain couples TRBV3-1 to TRBJ2-3; 12 bases map to TRBD2. The sequencing used PBMCs, collected more than 35 days after the first yellow fever vaccination. The DNA of the CDR3 is TGTGCCAGCAGCTCTAGCGGGGGGGCCACAGATACGCAGTATTTT. This gives the protein CASSSSGGATDTQYF.